The 13 T cell receptor beta chains given below trace back to one sample, sequenced in a study of identical twins. TCRdb used MiXCR to reprocess the 5' RACE reads, holding one entry per CDR3 protein. The sample lists 1,800,000 or so distinct CDR3 sequences, under 35% occurring once. The sample was cord blood. All receptors derive from a newborn girl in good health.

The J gene is TRBJ2-4, the V gene TRBV5-5; tentatively, D is TRBD1 (6 bases). V lost 3 bases and J 8 bases, leaving 12 bases between the germline ends. CDR3 size: 13 residues. Germline V lookup: CDR1 SGHKS, CDR2 YYEKEE (reference sequence). CDR3 sequence: CASSYRDEDIQYF. The DNA of the CDR3 is TGTGCCAGCAGCTACAGGGATGAGGACATTCAGTACTTC.

The chain is built from TRBV20-1 and TRBJ2-2; 8 bases align to TRBD2. Germline V lookup: CDR1 DFQATT, CDR2 SNEGSKA (reference sequence). Germline trimming cut 2 bases from V and 2 bases from J; bases unmatched to any gene: 10. CDR3 length equals 17 residues. This CDR3 is CSARRSLLAGNTGELFF. The CDR3 coding sequence is TGCAGTGCTAGAAGGAGCCTCCTAGCGGGTAACACCGGGGAGCTGTTTTTT.

This clonotype was counted a few times. The V gene is TRBV28, the J gene TRBJ2-7; 9 bases agree with TRBD1. With V trimmed by 1 base and J by 3 bases, 4 bases remained unmatched. Germline CDR1 reads MDHEN; CDR2 reads SYDVKM. CDR3 length: 15 residues. The CDR3, as DNA: TGTGCCAGCAGTTTATACGGGACAGGGCTCTACGAGCAGTACTTC. Translated: CASSLYGTGLYEQYF. The full variable domain, rest sourced from reference TRBV28 and TRBJ2-7, is DVKVTQSSRYLVKRTGEKVFLECVQDMDHENMFWYRQDPGLGLRLIYFSYDVKMKEKGDIPEGYSVSREKKERFSLILESASTNQTSMYLCASSLYGTGLYEQYFGPGTRLTVT.

As DNA, the CDR3 is TGCGCCAGCAGCCAAGCTCGCTGGACAGTAGGCTACACCTTC. It yields the protein CASSQARWTVGYTF. The genes are TRBV4-1 and TRBJ1-2; possible D gene TRBD1, 6 bases. Per the germline V gene, CDR1 is MGHRA and CDR2 is YSYEKL. The length of the CDR3 is 14 residues. Trimming stripped 1 base from V and 8 bases from J, with 14 bases between.

This chain uses TRBV7-8 with TRBJ1-1, with D perhaps TRBD1 (6 bases). With 8 bases removed from V and 0 bases from J, the gap between germline ends came to 10 bases. Germline-derived CDR1 and CDR2 are SGHVS and FQNEAQ. This CDR3 is built from 13 residues. The CDR3: CASGYRVNTEAFF. CDR3 sequence (DNA): TGTGCCAGCGGCTACAGGGTGAACACTGAAGCTTTCTTT.

V and J are TRBV29-1 and TRBJ2-2; D uncertain. CDR3 length equals 14 residues. V was clipped by 3 bases and J by 4 bases, with 12 bases between them. CDR1 and CDR2 (germline): SQVTM, ANQGSEA. The chain's CDR3 is CSVEGSRVTGELFF. CDR3 sequence (DNA): TGCAGCGTTGAGGGGTCCCGGGTCACCGGGGAGCTGTTTTTT.

This rearrangement joins TRBV5-1 to TRBJ2-3, with D tentatively TRBD2 (5 bases). V lost 7 bases and J 3 bases, leaving 18 bases between the germline ends. In germline, CDR1 is SGHRS, CDR2 YFSETQ. The CDR3 is 15 amino acids. DNA for the CDR3: TGCGCCAGCGTGGAGGACGGGGATAGGACAGATACGCAGTATTTT. It yields the protein CASVEDGDRTDTQYF. The full variable domain, completed using reference TRBV5-1 and TRBJ2-3, is KAGVTQTPRYLIKTRGQQVTLSCSPISGHRSVSWYQQTPGQGLQFLFEYFSETQRNKGNFPGRFSGRQFSNSRSEMNVSTLELGDSALYLCASVEDGDRTDTQYFGPGTRLTVL.

In its sample, this clonotype was seen a few times. The CDR3 protein is CASSQAGDQPQHF. CDR3 DNA: TGTGCCAGCAGCCAAGCAGGGGATCAGCCCCAGCATTTT. The chain recombines TRBV3-1 with TRBJ1-5; D possibly corresponds to TRBD1 (6 bases). Germline-derived CDR1 and CDR2 are LGHDT and YNNKEL (reference sequence). V gave up 1 base and J gave up 5 bases, with 6 bases separating them. This CDR3 is built from 13 residues.

J is TRBJ1-5 and V is TRBV7-6; D is undetermined. The CDR3 has 13 residues. The V and J ends lost 0 bases and 6 bases respectively, with 6 bases between them. The germline gives CDR1 SGHVS, CDR2 FNYEAQ. CDR3 DNA sequence: TGTGCCAGCAGCTTAGCGAGGTTTCAGCCCCAGCATTTT. Translated: CASSLARFQPQHF.

The table lists this clonotype with a few counts. A read error is possible here, since a much larger clone lies one base away. The gene calls are TRBV6-1 and TRBJ1-2; D unclear. V was pared by 0 bases and J by 6 bases, with 5 bases between. The CDR3 loop spans 12 amino acids. The germline gives CDR1 MNHNS, CDR2 SASEGT. The CDR3 here is CASSEAGHGYTF. Written as DNA, the CDR3 is TGTGCCAGCAGTGAAGCAGGGCATGGCTACACCTTC.

The chain carries TRBV6-5 and TRBJ1-1; tentative D call: TRBD1 (6 bases). The CDR3 has 15 amino acids. Trimming cost V 6 bases and J 4 bases, with 18 bases left between them. CDR1 MNHEY and CDR2 SVGAGI come from the germline V gene. The CDR3 DNA reads as TGTGCCAGCAGCCCATCAGCGGGGGCCCGCACTGAAGCTTTCTTT. Its translation is CASSPSAGARTEAFF.

In this sample, this clonotype turned up many times. V gene TRBV25-1 combines with J gene TRBJ2-6, with D unclear. The length of the CDR3 is 15 residues. Germline assignment: CDR1 MGHDK and CDR2 SYGVNS. Trimming stripped 0 bases from V and 0 bases from J, with 3 bases between. In DNA form, the CDR3 reads TGTGCCAGCAGTGAATACAGCTCTGGGGCCAACGTCCTGACTTTC. Translating it yields CASSEYSSGANVLTF.

A remark on this clonotype: This may arise from a read error, as a much more abundant clone is one base away. The chain links TRBV10-3 to TRBJ2-7; D possibly corresponds to TRBD2 (6 bases). The CDR3 runs to 13 residues. Trimming took 8 bases from V and 3 from J, leaving 14 bases between them. Germline CDR1 is ENHRY and CDR2 is SYGVKD. CDR3 protein: CAIGLGGDYEQYF. The CDR3 DNA reads as TGTGCCATCGGTCTCGGGGGAGACTACGAGCAGTACTTC.